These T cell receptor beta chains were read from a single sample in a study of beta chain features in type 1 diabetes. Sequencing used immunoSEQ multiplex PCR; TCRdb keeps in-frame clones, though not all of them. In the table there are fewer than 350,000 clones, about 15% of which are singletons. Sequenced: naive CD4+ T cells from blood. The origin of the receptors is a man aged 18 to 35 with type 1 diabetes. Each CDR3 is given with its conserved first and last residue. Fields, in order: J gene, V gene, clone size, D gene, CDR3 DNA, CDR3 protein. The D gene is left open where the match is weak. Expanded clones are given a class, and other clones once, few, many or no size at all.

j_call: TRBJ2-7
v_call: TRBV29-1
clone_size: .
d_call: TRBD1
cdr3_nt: TGCAGCGTTCGCCGGGACAGGGGAACGGACGAGCAGTACTTC
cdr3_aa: CSVRRDRGTDEQYF

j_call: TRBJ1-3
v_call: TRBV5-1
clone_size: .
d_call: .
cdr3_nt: TGCGCCAGCAGCTTTGGGAACAGGGCCTTCTCTGGAAACACCATATATTTT
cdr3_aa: CASSFGNRAFSGNTIYF

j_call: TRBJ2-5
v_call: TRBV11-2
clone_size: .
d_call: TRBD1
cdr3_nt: TGTGCCAGCAGCTTCAGGGACAGGGGGAAAGAGACCCAGTACTTC
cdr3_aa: CASSFRDRGKETQYF

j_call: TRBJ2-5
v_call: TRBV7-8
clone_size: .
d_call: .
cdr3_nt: TGTGCCAGCAGCTTAACTTTACGAGAGACCCAGTACTTC
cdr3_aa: CASSLTLRETQYF

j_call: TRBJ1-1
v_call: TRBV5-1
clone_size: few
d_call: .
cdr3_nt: TGCGCCAGCAGCGATTCAGCTGAAGCTTTCTTT
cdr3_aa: CASSDSAEAFF

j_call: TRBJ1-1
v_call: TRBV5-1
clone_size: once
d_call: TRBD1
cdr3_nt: TGCGCCAGTCGCCTTGGACAGGGGGGGGCTTTCTTT
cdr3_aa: CASRLGQGGAFF

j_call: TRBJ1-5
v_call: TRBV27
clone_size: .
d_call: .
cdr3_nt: TGTGCCAGCAGTTATTCACAGGCTGGGGATCAGCCCCAGCATTTT
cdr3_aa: CASSYSQAGDQPQHF

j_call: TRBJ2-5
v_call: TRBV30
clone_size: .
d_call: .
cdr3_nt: TGTGCCTGGAGTGTAATAGGATTAGGGGAAGAGACCCAGTACTTC
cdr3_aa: CAWSVIGLGEETQYF

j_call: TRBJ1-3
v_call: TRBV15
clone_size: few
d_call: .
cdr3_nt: TGTGCCACCAGCAGAGATGGGGCCTCTGGAAACACCATATATTTT
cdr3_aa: CATSRDGASGNTIYF

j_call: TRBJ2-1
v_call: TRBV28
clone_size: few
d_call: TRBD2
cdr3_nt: TGTGCCAGCAGTTTAGTGACTAGCGGGAAACGACATGAGCAGTTCTTC
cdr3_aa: CASSLVTSGKRHEQFF

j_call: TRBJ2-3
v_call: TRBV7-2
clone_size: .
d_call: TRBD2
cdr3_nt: TGTGCCAGCAGCTTAGTTATTACGGGGGGGCTCACAGATACGCAGTATTTT
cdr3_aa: CASSLVITGGLTDTQYF

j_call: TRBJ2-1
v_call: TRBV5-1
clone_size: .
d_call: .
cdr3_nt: TGCGCCAGCAGCCCCGTACCGGGGATCAATGAGCAGTTCTTC
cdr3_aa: CASSPVPGINEQFF

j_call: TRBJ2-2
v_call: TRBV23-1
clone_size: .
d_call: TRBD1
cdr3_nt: TGCGCCAGCAGTCGACTCTTGGGGCAGGGGGTAGGTGCCGCGAACACCGGGGAGCTGTTTTTT
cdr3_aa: CASSRLLGQGVGAANTGELFF

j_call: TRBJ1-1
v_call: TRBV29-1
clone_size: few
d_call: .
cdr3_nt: TGCAGCGTTGGGTCGAGGAACACTGAAGCTTTCTTT
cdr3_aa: CSVGSRNTEAFF

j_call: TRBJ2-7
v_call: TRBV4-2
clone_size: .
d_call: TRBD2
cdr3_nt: TGTGCCAGCAGCCGAGCGGGACTAGCGGGAGGGAGCTCCTACGAGCAGTACTTC
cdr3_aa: CASSRAGLAGGSSYEQYF

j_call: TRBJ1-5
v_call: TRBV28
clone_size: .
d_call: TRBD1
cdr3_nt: TGTGCCAGCAGGCCGGGACAGGGGCTCCCCGACCAGCCCCAGCATTTT
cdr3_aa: CASRPGQGLPDQPQHF

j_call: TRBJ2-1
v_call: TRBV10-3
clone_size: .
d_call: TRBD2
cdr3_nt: TGTGCCATCAGGGGGGCTAGCGGGGGGGTGTACAAATGGAATGAGCAGTTCTTC
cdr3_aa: CAIRGASGGVYKWNEQFF

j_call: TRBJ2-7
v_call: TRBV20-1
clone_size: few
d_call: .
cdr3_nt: TGCAGTGCTAGTTTCAAATACGAGCAGTACTTC
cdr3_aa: CSASFKYEQYF

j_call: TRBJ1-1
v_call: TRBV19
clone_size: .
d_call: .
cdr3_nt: TGTGCCAGTAGACGGACAGTGGAGAGCACTGAAGCTTTCTTT
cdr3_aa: CASRRTVESTEAFF

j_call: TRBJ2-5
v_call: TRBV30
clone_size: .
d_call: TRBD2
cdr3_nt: TGTGCCTGGACTCAACTCTGGGGAGGGACTAGCGAGCGGGAGACCCAGTACTTC
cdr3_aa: CAWTQLWGGTSERETQYF

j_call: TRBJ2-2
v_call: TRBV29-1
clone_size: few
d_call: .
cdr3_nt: TGCAGCGCTGTACGAGGTGCGGGTTTCGGCACCGGGGAGCTGTTTTTT
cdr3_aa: CSAVRGAGFGTGELFF

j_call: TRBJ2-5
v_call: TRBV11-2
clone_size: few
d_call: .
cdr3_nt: TGTGCCAGCAGCGCGCAACAGGGTCGTACGGAGACCCAGTACTTC
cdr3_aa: CASSAQQGRTETQYF